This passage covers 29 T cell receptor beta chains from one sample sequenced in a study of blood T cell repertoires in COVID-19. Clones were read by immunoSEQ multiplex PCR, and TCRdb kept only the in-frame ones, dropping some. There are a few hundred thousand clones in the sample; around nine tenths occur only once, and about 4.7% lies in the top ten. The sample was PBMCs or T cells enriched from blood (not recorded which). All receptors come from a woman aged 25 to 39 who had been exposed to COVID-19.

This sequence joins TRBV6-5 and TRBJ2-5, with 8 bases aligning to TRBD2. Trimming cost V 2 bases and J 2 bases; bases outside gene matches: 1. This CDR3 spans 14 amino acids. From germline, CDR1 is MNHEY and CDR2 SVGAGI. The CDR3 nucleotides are TGTGCCAGCAGTTACGCGGGGGGACAAGAGACCCAGTACTTC. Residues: CASSYAGGQETQYF.

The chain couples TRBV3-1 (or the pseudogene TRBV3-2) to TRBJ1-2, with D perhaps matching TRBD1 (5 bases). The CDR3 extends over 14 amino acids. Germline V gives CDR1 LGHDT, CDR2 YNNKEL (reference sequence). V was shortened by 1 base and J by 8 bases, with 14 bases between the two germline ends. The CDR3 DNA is TGTGCCAGCAGCCAAGTAAACCAGGGCTTCGGCTACACCTTC. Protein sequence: CASSQVNQGFGYTF.

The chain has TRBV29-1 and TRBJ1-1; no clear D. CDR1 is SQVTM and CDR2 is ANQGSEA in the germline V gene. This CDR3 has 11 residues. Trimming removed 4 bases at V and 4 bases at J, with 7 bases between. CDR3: CSVAPSTEAFF. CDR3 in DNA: TGCAGCGTTGCACCGAGCACTGAAGCTTTCTTT.

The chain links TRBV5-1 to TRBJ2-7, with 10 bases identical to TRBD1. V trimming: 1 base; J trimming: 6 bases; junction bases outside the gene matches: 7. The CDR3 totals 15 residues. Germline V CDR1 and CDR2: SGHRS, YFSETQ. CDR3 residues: CASSLPGTGVTEQYF. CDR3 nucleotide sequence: TGCGCCAGCAGCTTGCCCGGGACAGGGGTTACCGAGCAGTACTTC. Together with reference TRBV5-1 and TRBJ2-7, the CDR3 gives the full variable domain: KAGVTQTPRYLIKTRGQQVTLSCSPISGHRSVSWYQQTPGQGLQFLFEYFSETQRNKGNFPGRFSGRQFSNSRSEMNVSTLELGDSALYLCASSLPGTGVTEQYFGPGTRLTVT.

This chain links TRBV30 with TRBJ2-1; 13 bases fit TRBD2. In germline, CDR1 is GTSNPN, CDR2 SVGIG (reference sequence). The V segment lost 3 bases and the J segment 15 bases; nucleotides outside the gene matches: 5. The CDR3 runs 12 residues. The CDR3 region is CAWSLGLAGVFF. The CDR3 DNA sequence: TGTGCCTGGAGCCTCGGACTAGCGGGAGTGTTCTTC.

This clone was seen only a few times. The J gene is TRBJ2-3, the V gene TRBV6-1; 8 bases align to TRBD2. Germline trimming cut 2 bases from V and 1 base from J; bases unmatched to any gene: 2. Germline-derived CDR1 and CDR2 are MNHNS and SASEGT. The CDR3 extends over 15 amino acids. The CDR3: CASSERRGGTDTQYF. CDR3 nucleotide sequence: TGTGCCAGCAGTGAACGGCGGGGGGGCACAGATACGCAGTATTTT.

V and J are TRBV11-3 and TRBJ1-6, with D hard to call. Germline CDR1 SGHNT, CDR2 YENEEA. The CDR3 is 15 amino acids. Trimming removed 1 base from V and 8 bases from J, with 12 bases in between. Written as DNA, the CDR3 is TGTGCCAGCAGCTTAGGTCAGGCCTGGCATTCACCCCTCCACTTT. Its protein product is CASSLGQAWHSPLHF.

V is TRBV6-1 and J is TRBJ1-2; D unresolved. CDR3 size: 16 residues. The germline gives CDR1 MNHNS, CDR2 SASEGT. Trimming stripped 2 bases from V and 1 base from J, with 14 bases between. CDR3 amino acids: CASSEIMVAHNYGYTF. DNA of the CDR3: TGTGCCAGCAGTGAAATTATGGTTGCGCATAACTATGGCTACACCTTC.

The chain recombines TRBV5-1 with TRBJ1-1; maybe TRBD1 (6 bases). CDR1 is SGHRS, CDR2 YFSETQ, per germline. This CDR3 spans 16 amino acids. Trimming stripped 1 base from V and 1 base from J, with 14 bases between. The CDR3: CASSLSVQGPNTEAFF. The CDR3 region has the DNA TGCGCCAGCAGCTTGTCGGTACAGGGACCGAACACTGAAGCTTTCTTT.

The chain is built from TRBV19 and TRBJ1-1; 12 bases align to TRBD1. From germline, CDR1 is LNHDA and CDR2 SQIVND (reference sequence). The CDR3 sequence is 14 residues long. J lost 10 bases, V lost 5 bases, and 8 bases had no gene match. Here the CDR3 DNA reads TGTGCCAGTAGTCCAGGGACAGGGGGCGATCTAGCTTTCTTT. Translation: CASSPGTGGDLAFF.

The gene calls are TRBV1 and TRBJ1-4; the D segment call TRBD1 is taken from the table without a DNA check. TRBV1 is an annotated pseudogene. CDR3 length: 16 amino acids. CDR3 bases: TGCACCAGCAGCCAAGATGAGGGGGATGAGAATGAAAAACTGTTTTTT. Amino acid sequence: CTSSQDEGDENEKLFF.

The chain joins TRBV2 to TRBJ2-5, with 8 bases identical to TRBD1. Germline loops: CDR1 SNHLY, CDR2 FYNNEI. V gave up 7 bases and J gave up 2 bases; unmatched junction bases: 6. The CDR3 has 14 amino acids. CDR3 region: CASTQTGVQETQYF. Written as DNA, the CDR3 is TGTGCCAGCACTCAGACAGGGGTACAAGAGACCCAGTACTTC. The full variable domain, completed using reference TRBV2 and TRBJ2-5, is EPEVTQTPSHQVTQMGQEVILRCVPISNHLYFYWYRQILGQKVEFLVSFYNNEISEKSEIFDDQFSVERPDGSNFTLKIRSTKLEDSAMYFCASTQTGVQETQYFGPGTRLLVL.

CDR3 residues: CASSLGLSTDTQYF. For the CDR3, the DNA is TGTGCCAGCAGCCTGGGACTGAGCACAGATACGCAGTATTTT. The genes are TRBV7-9 and TRBJ2-3; possible D gene TRBD2, 6 bases. The germline V gene encodes CDR1 SEHNR and CDR2 FQNEAQ (reference sequence). The CDR3 length is 14 residues. V lost 5 bases, J lost 0 bases, and 9 bases lay in between.

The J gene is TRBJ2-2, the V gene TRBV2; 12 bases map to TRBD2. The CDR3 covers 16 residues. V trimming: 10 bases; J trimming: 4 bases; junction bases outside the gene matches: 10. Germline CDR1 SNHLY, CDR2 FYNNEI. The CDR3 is CATKATSGGFTGELFF. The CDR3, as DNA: TGTGCCACCAAAGCCACTAGCGGGGGGTTCACCGGGGAGCTGTTTTTT.

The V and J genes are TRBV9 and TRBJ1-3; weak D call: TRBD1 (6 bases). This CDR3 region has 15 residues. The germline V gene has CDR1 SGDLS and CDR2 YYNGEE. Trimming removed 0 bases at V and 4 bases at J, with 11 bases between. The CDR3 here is CASSVAQGLGNTIYF. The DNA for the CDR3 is TGTGCCAGCAGCGTAGCCCAGGGGCTCGGAAACACCATATATTTT.

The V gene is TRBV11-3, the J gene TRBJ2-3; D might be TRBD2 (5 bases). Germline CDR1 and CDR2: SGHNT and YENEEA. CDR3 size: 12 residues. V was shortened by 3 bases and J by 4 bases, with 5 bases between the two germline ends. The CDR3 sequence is CASSLEADTQYF. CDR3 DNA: TGTGCCAGCAGCTTGGAGGCAGATACGCAGTATTTT.

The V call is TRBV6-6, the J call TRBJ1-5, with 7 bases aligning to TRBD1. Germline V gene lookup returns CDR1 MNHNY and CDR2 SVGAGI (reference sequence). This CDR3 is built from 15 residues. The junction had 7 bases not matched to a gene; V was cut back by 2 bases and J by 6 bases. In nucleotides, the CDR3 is TGTGCCAGCAGTTACGGAGGGGGCTCGAGTCAGCCCCAGCATTTT. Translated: CASSYGGGSSQPQHF.

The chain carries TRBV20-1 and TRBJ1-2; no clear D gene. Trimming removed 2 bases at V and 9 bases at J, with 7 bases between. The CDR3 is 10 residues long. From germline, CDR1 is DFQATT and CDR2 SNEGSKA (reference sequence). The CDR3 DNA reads TGCAGTGCTAGACGGGATCGCTACACCTTC. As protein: CSARRDRYTF.

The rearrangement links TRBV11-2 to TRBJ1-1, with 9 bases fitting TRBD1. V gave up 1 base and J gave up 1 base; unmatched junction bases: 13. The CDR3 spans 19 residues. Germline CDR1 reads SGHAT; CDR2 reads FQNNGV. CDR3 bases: TGTGCCAGCAGCTTAGGCCCGGGACAGGGAAGTTGGGCGAACACTGAAGCTTTCTTT. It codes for CASSLGPGQGSWANTEAFF.

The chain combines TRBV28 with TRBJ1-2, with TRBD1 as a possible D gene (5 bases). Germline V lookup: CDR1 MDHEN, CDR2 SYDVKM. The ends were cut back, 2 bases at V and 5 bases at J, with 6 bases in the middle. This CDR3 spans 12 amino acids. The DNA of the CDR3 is TGTGCCAGCAGTTTACGACAGTATGGCTACACCTTC. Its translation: CASSLRQYGYTF.

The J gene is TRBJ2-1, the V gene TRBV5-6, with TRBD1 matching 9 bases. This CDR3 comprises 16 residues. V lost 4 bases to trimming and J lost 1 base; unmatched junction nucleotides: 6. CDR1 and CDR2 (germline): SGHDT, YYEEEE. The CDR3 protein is CASSVQGAWSYNEQFF. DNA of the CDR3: TGTGCCAGCAGCGTACAGGGGGCCTGGTCCTACAATGAGCAGTTCTTC.

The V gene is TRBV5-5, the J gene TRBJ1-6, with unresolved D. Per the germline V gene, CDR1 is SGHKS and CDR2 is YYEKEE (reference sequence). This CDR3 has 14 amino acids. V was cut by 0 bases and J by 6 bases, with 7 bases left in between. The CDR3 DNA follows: TGTGCCAGCAGCTTGGCCAATCCTAATTCACCCCTCCACTTT. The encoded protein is CASSLANPNSPLHF.

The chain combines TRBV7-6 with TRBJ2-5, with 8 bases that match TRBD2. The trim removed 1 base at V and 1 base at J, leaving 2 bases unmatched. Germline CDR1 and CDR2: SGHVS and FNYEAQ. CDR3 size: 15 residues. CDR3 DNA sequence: TGTGCCAGCAGCTTAGGGCGGGGGGCCCAAGAGACCCAGTACTTC. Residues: CASSLGRGAQETQYF.

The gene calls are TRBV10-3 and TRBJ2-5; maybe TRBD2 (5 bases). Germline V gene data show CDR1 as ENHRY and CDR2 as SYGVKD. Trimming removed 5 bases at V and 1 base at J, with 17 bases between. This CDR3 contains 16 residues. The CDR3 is CAISRDGVLTQETQYF. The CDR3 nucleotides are TGTGCCATCAGTCGCGACGGGGTACTCACCCAAGAGACCCAGTACTTC.

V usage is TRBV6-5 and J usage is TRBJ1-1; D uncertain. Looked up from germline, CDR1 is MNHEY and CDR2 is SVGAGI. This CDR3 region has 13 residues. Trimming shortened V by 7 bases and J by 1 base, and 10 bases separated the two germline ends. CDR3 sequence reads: CASTFAANTEAFF. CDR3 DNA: TGTGCCAGCACCTTCGCGGCGAACACTGAAGCTTTCTTT.

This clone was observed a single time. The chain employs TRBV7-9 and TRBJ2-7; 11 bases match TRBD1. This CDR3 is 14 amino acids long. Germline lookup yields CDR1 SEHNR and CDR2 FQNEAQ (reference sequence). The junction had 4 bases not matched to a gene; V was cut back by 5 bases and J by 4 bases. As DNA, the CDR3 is TGTGCCAGCAGCCTTGGACAGGGGGCTTACGAGCAGTACTTC. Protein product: CASSLGQGAYEQYF. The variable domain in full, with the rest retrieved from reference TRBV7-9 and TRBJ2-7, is DTGVSQNPRHKITKRGQNVTFRCDPISEHNRLYWYRQTLGQGPEFLTYFQNEAQLEKSRLLSDRFSAERPKGSFSTLEIQRTEQGDSAMYLCASSLGQGAYEQYFGPGTRLTVT.

This CDR3 reads CASSFNRSSYEQYF. The CDR3 coding sequence is TGTGCCAGCAGCTTTAACAGGAGCTCCTACGAGCAGTACTTC. V is TRBV7-9 and J is TRBJ2-7; TRBD1 might be the D (5 bases). The CDR3 is 14 amino acids. V was clipped by 3 bases and J by 0 bases, with 9 bases between them. Germline assignment: CDR1 SEHNR and CDR2 FQNEAQ (reference sequence).

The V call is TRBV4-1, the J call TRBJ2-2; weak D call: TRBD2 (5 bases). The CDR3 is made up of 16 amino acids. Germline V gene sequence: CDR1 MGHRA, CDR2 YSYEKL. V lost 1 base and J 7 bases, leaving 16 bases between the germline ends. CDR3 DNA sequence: TGCGCCAGCAGCCAAGGCGTCAACGGGGTCGACGGGGAGCTGTTTTTT. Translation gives CASSQGVNGVDGELFF.

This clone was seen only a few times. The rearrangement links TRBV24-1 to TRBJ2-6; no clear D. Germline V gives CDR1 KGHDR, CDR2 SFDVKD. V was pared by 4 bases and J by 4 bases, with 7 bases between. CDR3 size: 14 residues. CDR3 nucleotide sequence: TGTGCCACCAGTGACCCGACAGGGGCCAACGTCCTGACTTTC. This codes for CATSDPTGANVLTF.